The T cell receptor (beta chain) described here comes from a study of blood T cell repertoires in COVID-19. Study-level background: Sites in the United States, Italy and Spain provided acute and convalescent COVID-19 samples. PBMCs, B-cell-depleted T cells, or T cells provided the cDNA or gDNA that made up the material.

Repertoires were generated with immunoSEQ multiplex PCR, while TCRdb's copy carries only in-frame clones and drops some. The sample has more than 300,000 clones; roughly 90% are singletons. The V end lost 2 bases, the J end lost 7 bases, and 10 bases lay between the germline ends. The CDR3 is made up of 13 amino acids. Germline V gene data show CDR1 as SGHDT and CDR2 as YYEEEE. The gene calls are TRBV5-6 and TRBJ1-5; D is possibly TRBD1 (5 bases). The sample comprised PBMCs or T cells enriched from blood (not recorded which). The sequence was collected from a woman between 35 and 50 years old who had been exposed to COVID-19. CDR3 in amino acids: CASSFGGRQPQHF. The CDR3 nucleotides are TGTGCCAGCAGCTTTGGGGGGAGGCAGCCCCAGCATTTT. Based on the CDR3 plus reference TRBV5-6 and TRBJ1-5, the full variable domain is DAGVTQSPTHLIKTRGQQVTLRCSPKSGHDTVSWYQQALGQGPQFIFQYYEEEERQRGNFPDRFSGHQFPNYSSELNVNALLLGDSALYLCASSFGGRQPQHFGDGTRLSIL.